Sequencing of this T cell receptor (beta chain) was carried out in a study of OX40 agonist ivuxolimab in advanced cancers. At the level of the whole study: The costimulatory receptor OX40 (CD134) was targeted by ivuxolimab, a fully human IgG2 agonistic monoclonal antibody. Intravenous ivuxolimab was administered to patients every 2 weeks at six dose levels: 0.01, 0.1, 0.3, 1.5, 3 and 10 mg/kg. Of the approximately 50 dose-escalation patients, hepatocellular carcinoma was present in roughly 19, melanoma in approximately 15, renal cell carcinoma in 9 and head and neck cancer in 9. A male proportion of about 79% and a mean age of approximately 55 years, ranging from 23 to 79, were recorded for the dose-escalation cohort. Patients were allowed to have had prior anti-PD-1, anti-PD-L1 or anti-CTLA-4 therapy, and less than 45% of the dose-escalation patients had previously received checkpoint inhibitors. Partial responses occurred in three dose-escalation patients: two with cutaneous melanoma and one with hepatocellular carcinoma. The purpose of peripheral TCRbeta sequencing was to test whether ivuxolimab changed TCR sequence diversity and led to clonal T-cell expansion. The monotherapy dose-escalation portion (N = 52 patients) of the phase I ivuxolimab trial is reported in the paper.

The CDR3 spans 14 residues, from the cysteine through the phenylalanine. CDR3 DNA only is kept here, 42 bases in frame from base 1. The germline V gene provides CDR1 SNHLY and CDR2 FYNNEI. The V end loses 10 bases and the J end loses 4 bases, and a stretch of 16 bases separates them. Concerning this clone: Its antigen is still unknown. No qualities accompany the bases; no much larger clone lies one base away.

Patients with autoimmune disease history or receiving systemic immunosuppression were excluded from the trial. Peripheral blood for TCR sequencing was drawn from every dose cohort at baseline, at cycle 4 day 1 and at cycle 7 day 1. Samples came from an open-label, multicenter, first-in-human phase I dose-escalation trial of ivuxolimab. Adults with locally advanced or metastatic melanoma, renal cell carcinoma, hepatocellular carcinoma or head and neck squamous cell carcinoma were enrolled in the trial. Before TCR sequencing, CD4+ and CD8+ T cells were separately sorted from peripheral blood. To sequence the TCRbeta CDR3 region, genomic DNA was isolated from the sorted cells. TCRbeta CDR3 regions were sequenced using the immunoSEQ Assay. In its TCRdb copy, this immuneACCESS table keeps in-frame sequences only and misses some clones. Where compared with another copy, unresolved V genes explain less than half of these, and the others have no known cause. Present in this sample are 70,000 to 95,000 clones, 70% to 85% of which were seen just once. The ten most abundant clones make up about 4% of the sample.

The study at large found these results: Clonal expansion of both CD4+ and CD8+ blood T cells was observed from baseline to week 6 at doses 0.1 to 3.0 mg/kg. Low levels of normalized T-cell clonal expansion were also seen in some nonresponding patients. In partial responders in the 0.1-3.0 mg/kg groups, normalized peripheral clonal expansion was found to be among the lowest, especially among CD8+ T cells. Which antigens the clonally expanded peripheral T cells were specific for was not determined. After ivuxolimab, more expanded clones were found on average in CD8+ T cells than in CD4+ T cells.

Sample: CD4+ or CD8+ T cells sorted from blood, taken in a trial of the OX40 agonist ivuxolimab. This TCR derives from an adult with an advanced solid tumor such as melanoma, head and neck, liver or kidney cancer. The chain links TRBV2 with TRBJ2-2; TRBD1 is possibly the D segment (5 matching bases). In nucleotides, the sequence is TGTGCCACCCAAAGAACAGGAACCACCGGGGAGCTGTTTTTT. It translates as CATQRTGTTGELFF.